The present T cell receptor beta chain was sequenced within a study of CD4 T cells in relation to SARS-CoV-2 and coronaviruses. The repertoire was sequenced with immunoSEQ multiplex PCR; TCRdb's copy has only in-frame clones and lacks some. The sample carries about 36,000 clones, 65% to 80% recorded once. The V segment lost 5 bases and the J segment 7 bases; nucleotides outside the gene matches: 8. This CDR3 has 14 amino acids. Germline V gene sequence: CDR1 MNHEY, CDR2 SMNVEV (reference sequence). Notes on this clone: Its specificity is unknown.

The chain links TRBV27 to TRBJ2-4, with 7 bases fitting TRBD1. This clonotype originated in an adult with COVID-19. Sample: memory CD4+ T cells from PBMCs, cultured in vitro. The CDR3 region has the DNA TGTGCCAGCAGTCCCGGGACAGAAAGGAACATTCAGTACTTC. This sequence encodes CASSPGTERNIQYF.